This section outlines one T cell receptor (beta chain) sequence together with its context. What this receptor recognizes is not known. The sample holds no much larger clone one base away, and base qualities are not on file. Reading the germline V gene gives CDR1 SGHNT and CDR2 YENEEA. The CDR3 has 14 amino acids, counting the end cysteine and phenylalanine. Here the CDR3 DNA is all that survives: 42 bases in frame from base 1. V sheds 6 bases and J sheds 2 bases, leaving 14 bases between their ends. The entry originates in a study of identifying expanded T cells in peripheral blood (dated by TCRdb to the late 2010s). About the full investigation: Technical replicates were generated by sequencing separate aliquots of the same genomic DNA pool, with four replicates compared pairwise.

No immune events such as infections were documented for the healthy donors during the collection period. Blood repertoires from healthy donors were used as a training cohort for calibrating time-dependent variance in a beta-binomial model of differential abundance of T-cell clones. There were ten or so healthy donors in the training cohort, of whom 3 were female and 7 were male. The donors were between about 29 and 64 years old, with an average age of roughly 40 years. Obtained from a commercial supplier, whole blood was collected from each healthy donor at three time points set around two weeks apart. For immunosequencing, genomic DNA was extracted from unsorted whole blood. Study-wide conclusions, independent of this receptor: The authors expected biological variance in healthy repertoires might increase further over much longer intervals such as months to years. In all healthy donors, the variance in clone template counts between samples taken roughly 14 days apart rose significantly as total template count increased. The binomial model flagged approximately 1.2 differentially abundant clones between technical replicates, compared with about 16.4 over about 2 weeks and 19 over about four weeks. Across all healthy-donor time intervals, the beta-binomial model significantly cut both the number of clones called differentially abundant and the false-positive rate.

The immunoSEQ Assay, which uses bias-controlled multiplex PCR amplification of genomic DNA, was used to profile TCRbeta CDR3 regions. The paper's processing steps were these. The absolute abundance of each unique TCRbeta CDR3 region was quantified after sequences were collapsed and filtered. Differential abundance was tested with a binomial (Fisher-equivalent) model and with a beta-binomial model adding time-dependent variance fitted from healthy donors. Clones with fewer than 5 combined templates were removed, and differential abundance was called for clones with a Benjamini-Hochberg FDR below 0.01. Using the form v = (b*log(k)+a)^2, the beta-binomial variance was modeled as a function of the total template count across the two samples. TCRdb took this table from immuneACCESS and kept in-frame rearrangements with V and J called. Such tables lack part of the clones; where checked against another copy, unresolved V genes explain under half of the gap, and the rest is unexplained. V and J calls and clone size are as listed in that table; D and trimming were resolved from the DNA. The sample records roughly 100,000 clones, about nine tenths of which are singletons. Of the sample, around an eighth is held by the ten largest clones.

The TCR sequence derives from a person aged 18 to 70 in good health. This chain joins TRBV11-3 to TRBJ2-7; 6 matching bases give a weak D call of TRBD2. The specimen was blood. The DNA sequence follows: TGTGCCAGCAGTACCCTTGGGGGGACCTACGAGCAGTACTTC. This sequence encodes CASSTLGGTYEQYF.